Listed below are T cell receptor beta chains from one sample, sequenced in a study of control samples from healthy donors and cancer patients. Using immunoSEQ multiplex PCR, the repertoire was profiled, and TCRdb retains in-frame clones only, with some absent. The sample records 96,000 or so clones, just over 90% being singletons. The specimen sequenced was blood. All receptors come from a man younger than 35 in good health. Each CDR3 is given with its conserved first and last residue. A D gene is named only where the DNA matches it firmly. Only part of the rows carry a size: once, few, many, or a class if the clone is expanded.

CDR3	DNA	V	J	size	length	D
CASSVEGNGEQYF	TGTGCCAGCAGCGTAGAGGGCAACGGGGAGCAGTACTTC	TRBV9	TRBJ2-7	-	13	-
CASSEAQGLGNQPQHF	TGTGCCAGCAGTGAAGCCCAGGGTTTAGGCAATCAGCCCCAGCATTTT	TRBV6-1	TRBJ1-5	-	16	-
CASSPRVGGADTQYF	TGTGCCAGCTCCCCACGGGTAGGGGGCGCAGATACGCAGTATTTT	TRBV6-5	TRBJ2-3	few	15	TRBD1
CASSEDTTSVTEAFF	TGTGCCTCAAGCGAGGACACCACATCGGTCACTGAAGCTTTCTTT	TRBV10-3	TRBJ1-1	-	15	-
CASSPPPWGVVANTEAFF	TGTGCCAGCAGTCCCCCACCTTGGGGGGTTGTAGCGAACACTGAAGCTTTCTTT	TRBV28	TRBJ1-1	-	18	-
CASSFKNFRGPKMNTEAFF	TGTGCCAGCAGCTTCAAAAATTTCAGGGGCCCCAAAATGAACACTGAAGCTTTCTTT	TRBV11-2	TRBJ1-1	-	19	-
CASSLGRVNTEAFF	TGTGCCAGCAGCCTCGGACGGGTGAACACTGAAGCTTTCTTT	TRBV5-6	TRBJ1-1	-	14	-
CASSRTGRQPQHF	TGTGCCAGCAGCCGGACAGGGAGACAGCCCCAGCATTTT	TRBV12-3/TRBV12-4	TRBJ1-5	-	13	TRBD1
CASSRPRDRDTEAFF	TGCGCCAGCAGCCGCCCAAGGGACCGTGACACTGAAGCTTTCTTT	TRBV4-1	TRBJ1-1	-	15	-
CASSHVHRGTYNEQFF	TGTGCCAGCAGCCACGTACACAGGGGGACGTACAATGAGCAGTTCTTC	TRBV11-2	TRBJ2-1	once	16	TRBD1
CASSQVSREGDGYTF	TGCGCCAGCAGCCAAGTATCCAGGGAAGGTGATGGCTACACCTTC	TRBV4-1	TRBJ1-2	-	15	-
CASRPSGALNTEAFF	TGTGCCAGCAGGCCCTCTGGGGCCTTGAACACTGAAGCTTTCTTT	TRBV27	TRBJ1-1	-	15	-
CASSSGESSYNEQFF	TGTGCCAGTAGTAGCGGGGAGAGCTCCTACAATGAGCAGTTCTTC	TRBV7-3	TRBJ2-1	-	15	TRBD2
CASRPTVNTEAFF	TGTGCCAGCAGGCCGACAGTGAACACTGAAGCTTTCTTT	TRBV6-5	TRBJ1-1	-	13	-
CASSQGTTSGIYEQYF	TGCGCCAGCAGCCAAGGTACTACTAGCGGCATCTACGAGCAGTACTTC	TRBV4-3	TRBJ2-7	-	16	TRBD2
CASSQEPGISYNEQFF	TGTGCCAGCAGCCAAGAACCCGGGATTTCCTACAATGAGCAGTTCTTC	TRBV4-2	TRBJ2-1	-	16	-
CASSPRGFLQETQYF	TGTGCCAGCAGCCCGCGGGGATTCCTCCAAGAGACCCAGTACTTC	TRBV27	TRBJ2-5	-	15	-
CASSRGQGYEQYF	TGTGCCAGTAGTAGAGGACAGGGCTACGAGCAGTACTTC	TRBV19	TRBJ2-7	-	13	TRBD1
CASSLGGENYGYTF	TGCGCCAGCAGCTTGGGGGGTGAGAACTATGGCTACACCTTC	TRBV5-1	TRBJ1-2	-	14	-
CASRYGIGGGTEAFF	TGTGCCAGCAGATACGGGATAGGGGGTGGCACTGAAGCTTTCTTT	TRBV6-5	TRBJ1-1	-	15	-
CASSTNTEAFF	TGTGCCAGCAGTACGAACACTGAAGCTTTCTTT	TRBV12-3/TRBV12-4	TRBJ1-1	once	11	-
CASSLATGVYGYTF	TGTGCCAGCAGCTTAGCCACAGGGGTCTATGGCTACACCTTC	TRBV11-2	TRBJ1-2	once	14	TRBD1
CATSRVMNTEAFF	TGTGCCACCAGCAGAGTAATGAACACTGAAGCTTTCTTT	TRBV15	TRBJ1-1	-	13	-
CASSYRAGYTEAFF	TGTGCCAGCAGTTATCGAGCAGGGTACACTGAAGCTTTCTTT	TRBV6-5	TRBJ1-1	-	14	-
CASSTKSGMLSSYNEQFF	TGTGCCAGCAGCACAAAAAGCGGGATGCTGAGCTCCTACAATGAGCAGTTCTTC	TRBV7-2	TRBJ2-1	-	18	TRBD2
CASSLGAGANTEAFF	TGTGCCAGCAGCTTAGGGGCAGGGGCGAACACTGAAGCTTTCTTT	TRBV7-3	TRBJ1-1	-	15	-
CASHKNLNTEAFF	TGTGCCAGCCATAAGAATTTGAACACTGAAGCTTTCTTT	TRBV27	TRBJ1-1	-	13	-